The clone carrying this T cell receptor beta chain was counted only a few times. This specimen belongs to a study of early T cells in non-severe SARS-CoV-2 infection. The CDR3 covers 11 residues. Germline V lookup: CDR1 ENHRY, CDR2 SYGVKD. V lost 9 bases and J lost 6, with 10 bases in between. Individual cDNA molecules received unique molecular identifiers during library preparation. MiXCR was run by TCRdb on the 5' RACE reads, yielding one entry per CDR3 protein. The table has 60,000 to 90,000 distinct CDR3 sequences, approximately 9.1% seen once; the top ten hold nearly 5%. The specimen was whole blood. The chain recombines TRBV10-3 with TRBJ2-3; D remains unclear. This clonotype was obtained from an adult who was a healthcare worker with PCR-confirmed SARS-CoV-2 infection or an uninfected control (not recorded which). CDR3 DNA sequence: TGTGCCATTTCACCAAAGGATACGCAGTATTTT. This gives the protein CAISPKDTQYF.